These 23 T cell receptor beta chains were sequenced from one sample in a study of T cells in Graves' hyperthyroidism and ophthalmopathy. TCR beta CDR3 regions were amplified from RNA. Researchers ran a first-round RT-PCR on the TCR CDR3 using the HTBI primer set. Via MiXCR, TCRdb re-called the multiplex PCR reads, giving one row per CDR3 protein. The sample includes about half a million distinct CDR3 sequences, less than 25% of them seen just once. The sample was blood. The source of these receptors is a man aged 18 to 30 with Graves' hyperthyroidism.

In this sample, this clonotype turned up many times. The J gene is TRBJ1-5, the V gene TRBV20-1; D gene unclear. The CDR3 loop spans 13 amino acids. Trimming removed 3 bases at V and 0 bases at J, with 6 bases between. CDR1 DFQATT and CDR2 SNEGSKA come from the germline V gene (reference sequence). The CDR3 DNA follows: TGCAGTGCTAGTTCAGGTAGCAATCAGCCCCAGCATTTT. This translates into CSASSGSNQPQHF.

This clonotype was observed at least ten times. This chain connects TRBV6-2 or TRBV6-3 to TRBJ1-2; TRBD1 matches 8 bases. Germline V gene data show CDR1 as MNHEY and CDR2 as SVGEGT. V gave up 5 bases and J gave up 4 bases; unmatched junction bases: 9. This CDR3 is built from 15 residues. The CDR3 DNA reads as TGTGCCAGCAGTCCTCGTACGGGACAGGTCTATGGCTACACCTTC. This gives the protein CASSPRTGQVYGYTF.

This clonotype was seen a handful of times. This sequence joins TRBV6-1 and TRBJ2-7; 11 bases are shared with TRBD1. Germline V gives CDR1 MNHNS, CDR2 SASEGT. The CDR3 has 16 residues. The V segment lost 6 bases and the J segment 4 bases; nucleotides outside the gene matches: 11. The DNA for the CDR3 is TGTGCCAGCAGACCCTCCGGGACAGGGGGGATGTACGAGCAGTACTTC. This sequence encodes CASRPSGTGGMYEQYF.

This clonotype was picked up a small number of times. The CDR3 protein is CASSPYRDRTQYEQYF. As DNA, the CDR3 is TGTGCCAGCTCACCTTACCGGGACAGAACCCAATACGAGCAGTACTTC. The V and J genes are TRBV18 and TRBJ2-7, with 7 positions matching TRBD1. The CDR3 runs 16 residues. J was trimmed by 4 bases and V by 3 bases; bases with no gene match: 12. Germline V lookup: CDR1 KGHSH, CDR2 LQKENI.

This clonotype was recorded many times. J is TRBJ2-5 and V is TRBV2, with a possible D match to TRBD2 (7 bases). Trimming pared 4 bases from V and 4 bases from J, leaving 13 bases between. Germline CDR1 SNHLY, CDR2 FYNNEI. The CDR3 loop spans 14 amino acids. As DNA, the CDR3 is TGTGCCAGCAGTGGGGACGGGGGGCTAGAGACCCAGTACTTC. Encoded protein: CASSGDGGLETQYF. Variable domain in full (rest from reference TRBV2 and TRBJ2-5): EPEVTQTPSHQVTQMGQEVILRCVPISNHLYFYWYRQILGQKVEFLVSFYNNEISEKSEIFDDQFSVERPDGSNFTLKIRSTKLEDSAMYFCASSGDGGLETQYFGPGTRLLVL.

The table lists this clonotype with many counts. The V call is TRBV7-9, the J call TRBJ2-7; the D is unclear. CDR3 size: 13 residues. V was shortened by 2 bases and J by 0 bases, with 5 bases between the two germline ends. CDR1 and CDR2 from the germline V gene are SEHNR and FQNEAQ (reference sequence). The CDR3 sequence is CASSLPVSYEQYF. Written as DNA, the CDR3 is TGTGCCAGCAGCTTACCTGTCTCCTACGAGCAGTACTTC.

This clonotype was counted ten times or more. CDR3 nucleotides: TGTGCCAGCAGTCCGATCGGGGGTCTCGCTACTGAAGCTTTCTTT. Its translation: CASSPIGGLATEAFF. The chain employs TRBV28 and TRBJ1-1; D is possibly TRBD1 (5 bases). CDR1 is MDHEN and CDR2 is SYDVKM in the germline V gene. The CDR3 runs 15 residues. V lost 5 bases to trimming and J lost 5 bases, with 18 bases between them.

A few counts support this clonotype. Just one base apart from a much larger clone, this may be a read error. This chain connects TRBV6-1 to TRBJ1-5; unclear D gene. V was clipped by 4 bases and J by 6 bases, with 7 bases between them. Germline V lookup: CDR1 MNHNS, CDR2 SASEGT. The CDR3 contains 12 residues. The CDR3 DNA follows: TGTGCCAGCAGTGGTAAGGTTCAGCCCCAGCATTTT. The encoded protein is CASSGKVQPQHF.

In regard to this clonotype: A clone one base away is much larger, so this may be a read error. This chain joins TRBV28 and TRBJ2-4; a weak D match, TRBD1 (6 bases). Germline V gene data show CDR1 as MDHEN and CDR2 as SYDVKM. The CDR3 has 15 residues. The CDR3 nucleotides read TGTGCCAGCAGTTTTCAGGGGCCTACCAAAAACACTCAGTACTTC. Translated, it gives CASSFQGPTKNTQYF.

Many counts were recorded for this clonotype. The chain employs TRBV20-1 and TRBJ2-6; D not resolved. Germline CDR1 is DFQATT and CDR2 is SNEGSKA (reference sequence). The CDR3 covers 12 residues. The V end lost 1 base, the J end lost 3 bases, and 1 base lay between the germline ends. The CDR3 reads CSARGGANVLTF. CDR3 sequence (DNA): TGCAGTGCTAGAGGTGGGGCCAACGTCCTGACTTTC.

The genes are TRBV12-3 or TRBV12-4 and TRBJ1-3, with D possibly TRBD1 on 5 matching bases. V was shortened by 4 bases and J by 1 base, with 8 bases between the two germline ends. This CDR3 comprises 14 residues. CDR3 coding DNA: TGTGCCAGCAGTTCGCCAGGGTCTGGAAACACCATATATTTT. It codes for CASSSPGSGNTIYF.

This clonotype has at least ten counts. V and J are TRBV7-9 and TRBJ1-2, with D unresolved. Germline V gene sequence: CDR1 SEHNR, CDR2 FQNEAQ (reference sequence). The CDR3 consists of 14 residues. Trimming left V 3 bases short and J 8 bases short, with 16 bases between. The DNA for the CDR3 is TGTGCCAGCAGCTTCCACGAAGAGGGCGCGGGCTACACCTTC. Translation gives CASSFHEEGAGYTF.

This clonotype came up many times. The chain employs TRBV2 and TRBJ1-1, with D perhaps TRBD1 (5 bases). The V end was cut by 6 bases, the J end by 4 bases, with 9 bases between. Germline V gives CDR1 SNHLY, CDR2 FYNNEI. CDR3 length: 12 amino acids. The CDR3 loop is CASSDDSTEAFF. Written as DNA, the CDR3 is TGTGCCAGCAGCGATGACAGCACTGAAGCTTTCTTT.

In this sample, this clonotype turned up a few times. V is TRBV6-2 or TRBV6-3 and J is TRBJ1-5; TRBD1 matches at 8 bases. The CDR3 sequence is 17 residues long. Looked up from germline, CDR1 is MNHEY and CDR2 is SVGEGT. After removal of 6 bases from V and 2 bases from J, the junction contained 12 bases not matched to a gene. The CDR3 DNA follows: TGTGCCAGCAGAGACAGGACAGGGAGTCTTGGCAATCAGCCCCAGCATTTT. Protein sequence: CASRDRTGSLGNQPQHF.

The J gene is TRBJ1-2, the V gene TRBV28; 7 bases agree with TRBD1. This CDR3 spans 14 amino acids. CDR1 is MDHEN, CDR2 SYDVKM, per germline. Trimming took 2 bases from V and 6 from J; bases not matched to a gene: 6. The CDR3 loop reads CASSLRDSLNGYTF. For the CDR3, the DNA is TGTGCCAGCAGTTTAAGGGACAGTCTTAATGGCTACACCTTC.

Notes on this clonotype: A much larger clone sits a single nucleotide away, making a read error possible. The V and J genes are TRBV6-1 and TRBJ2-7, with 9 bases aligning to TRBD2. Trimming took 6 bases from V and 3 from J; bases not matched to a gene: 15. Germline V CDR1 and CDR2: MNHNS, SASEGT. The CDR3 totals 17 residues. In nucleotides, the CDR3 is TGTGCCAGCAGCCAAACCGACAGCGGGGGGCCTAACTACGAGCAGTACTTC. It yields the protein CASSQTDSGGPNYEQYF.

This clonotype occurred many times. The rearrangement uses TRBV28 and TRBJ1-1; 7 bases fit TRBD1. Germline V gene lookup returns CDR1 MDHEN and CDR2 SYDVKM. J lost 0 bases, V lost 1 base, and 2 bases had no gene match. This CDR3 has 15 amino acids. The CDR3 nucleotides are TGTGCCAGCAGTTTATTAAGGGGGCTGAACACTGAAGCTTTCTTT. Encoded protein: CASSLLRGLNTEAFF.

This chain uses TRBV12-3 or TRBV12-4 with TRBJ2-5, with 10 bases that match TRBD1. The junction had 12 bases not matched to a gene; V was cut back by 6 bases and J by 2 bases. The CDR3 is made up of 17 amino acids. The CDR3 DNA reads as TGTGCCAGCAGACCGGGACAGGGGAAAAGGAGTCAAGAGACCCAGTACTTC. Translated, it gives CASRPGQGKRSQETQYF.

This chain links TRBV28 with TRBJ1-1; D possibly corresponds to TRBD1 (5 bases). V dropped 4 bases and J dropped 0 bases, with 12 bases sitting between them. The CDR3 runs to 15 residues. Looked up from germline, CDR1 is MDHEN and CDR2 is SYDVKM. The DNA for the CDR3 is TGTGCCAGCAGTTCGACAGTTTTCATGAACACTGAAGCTTTCTTT. This codes for CASSSTVFMNTEAFF.

Only one count was recorded for this clonotype. V is TRBV6-1 and J is TRBJ2-7; TRBD1 agrees at 9 bases. The CDR3 has 16 residues. Germline values: CDR1 MNHNS, CDR2 SASEGT. Losses at the gene ends were 2 bases for V and 3 bases for J; bases not matched to a gene: 8. The CDR3 bases are TGTGCCAGCAGTGAACTAGGGGACAGGGATTACTACGAGCAGTACTTC. It encodes CASSELGDRDYYEQYF.

This clonotype showed up just a few times. The junction and the germline gene differ at one end; a read error may be behind it. The chain links TRBV11-2 to TRBJ2-1; 8 bases line up with TRBD1. Germline CDR1 is SGHAT and CDR2 is FQNNGV. The CDR3 extends over 11 amino acids. The CDR3 DNA is TGTGCCAGCAGCTTAGGGACAGGGAAGGTCTTC. The encoded protein is CASSLGTGKVF.

The chain is built from TRBV6-4 and TRBJ2-3; possible D gene TRBD2, 6 bases. V lost 6 bases and J lost 3, with 19 bases in between. Germline loops: CDR1 MRHNA, CDR2 SNTAGT. The CDR3 sequence is 16 residues long. The CDR3 loop is CASRPLGRGITDTQYF. Written as DNA, the CDR3 is TGTGCCAGCAGACCCTTAGGGCGGGGAATTACAGATACGCAGTATTTT.

This clonotype was counted ten times or more. The chain couples TRBV28 to TRBJ2-5; D not certain. This CDR3 is built from 13 residues. V lost 3 bases and J 3 bases, leaving 8 bases between the germline ends. CDR1 and CDR2 from the germline V gene are MDHEN and SYDVKM. In DNA, the CDR3 is TGTGCCAGCAGTTTCCCCCTTAAAGAGACCCAGTACTTC. It encodes CASSFPLKETQYF. Looking up the rest from reference TRBV28 and TRBJ2-5 gives the full variable domain: DVKVTQSSRYLVKRTGEKVFLECVQDMDHENMFWYRQDPGLGLRLIYFSYDVKMKEKGDIPEGYSVSREKKERFSLILESASTNQTSMYLCASSFPLKETQYFGPGTRLLVL.